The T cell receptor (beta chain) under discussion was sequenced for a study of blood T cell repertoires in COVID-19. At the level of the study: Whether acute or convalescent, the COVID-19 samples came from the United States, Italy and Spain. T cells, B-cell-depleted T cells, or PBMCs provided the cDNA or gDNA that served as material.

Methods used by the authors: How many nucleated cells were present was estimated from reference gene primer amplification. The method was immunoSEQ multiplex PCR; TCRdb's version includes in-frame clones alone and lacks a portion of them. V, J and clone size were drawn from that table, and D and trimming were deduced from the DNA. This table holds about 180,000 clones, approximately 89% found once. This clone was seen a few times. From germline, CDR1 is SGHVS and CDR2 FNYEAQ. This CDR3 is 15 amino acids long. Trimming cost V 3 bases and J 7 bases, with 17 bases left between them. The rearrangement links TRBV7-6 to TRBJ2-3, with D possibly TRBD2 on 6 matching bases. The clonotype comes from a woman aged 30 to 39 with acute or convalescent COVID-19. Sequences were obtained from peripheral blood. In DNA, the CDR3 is TGTGCCAGCAGCTTCGGGGTAGCGGAGGACAATACGCAGTATTTT. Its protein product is CASSFGVAEDNTQYF.